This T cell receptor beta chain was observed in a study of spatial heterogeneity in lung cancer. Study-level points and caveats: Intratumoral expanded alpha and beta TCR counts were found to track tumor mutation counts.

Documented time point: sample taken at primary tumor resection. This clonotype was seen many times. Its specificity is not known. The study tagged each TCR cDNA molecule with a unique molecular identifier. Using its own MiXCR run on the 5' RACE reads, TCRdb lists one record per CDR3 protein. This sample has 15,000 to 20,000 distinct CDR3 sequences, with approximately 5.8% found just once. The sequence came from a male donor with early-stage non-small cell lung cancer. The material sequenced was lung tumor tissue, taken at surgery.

This CDR3 reads CASSFSTVHQETQYF. The CDR3 bases are TGTGCCAGCAGCTTTTCGACAGTCCACCAAGAGACCCAGTACTTC. V usage is TRBV11-2 and J usage is TRBJ2-5; D possibly corresponds to TRBD1 (5 bases). Germline values: CDR1 SGHAT, CDR2 FQNNGV. This CDR3 region has 15 residues. Trimming shortened V by 3 bases and J by 0 bases, and 11 bases separated the two germline ends.